This T cell receptor beta chain was captured by sequencing in a study of human T cells and chemical hapten exposure. Background on the study: Patients, largely female, had alopecia areata, totalis or universalis.

Overall study findings and caveats: Compared with pre-sensitization or healthy control sets, expanded TCRs clustered more.

The time point is: pre-sensitization, week 0. Treatment: therapeutic diphenylcyclopropenone sensitization with weekly scalp DPC. Source study methods: Samples held a median of about 94,000 TCRs, range about 23,224–700,000. TCRdb redid the calling of the RACE reads with MiXCR, one entry per CDR3 protein. TCRdb, not the authors, supplied the V and J calls. Altogether about 120,000 distinct CDR3 sequences are present, approximately 13% being singletons, with the ten largest covering 2.5% to 3.5%. CDR3 length equals 16 residues. Trimming left V 5 bases short and J 10 bases short, with 21 bases between. The germline CDR1 and CDR2 sequences are SGHAT and FQDESV (reference sequence). As to this clonotype: The antigen is unknown.

The origin of this receptor is a woman aged 18-30 years with alopecia areata. Some clones in this sample may be carry-over from other donors' samples. This sequence joins TRBV11-1 and TRBJ1-6; a possible D gene is TRBD1 (5 bases). The source material was whole blood, sampled in connection with sensitization to the hapten diphenylcyclopropenone (DPC). In nucleotides, the CDR3 is TGTGCCAGCAGCATCCTCAGGGTTGAGGATGGGTCACCCCTCCACTTT. This translates into CASSILRVEDGSPLHF.